This T cell receptor beta chain was sequenced in a study of neurological immune-mediated disorders. Points from the study as a whole: Across subjects, expanded clones had no CDR3 amino acid sequences in common, pointing to private repertoires in all groups. It was HTLV-1-associated myelopathy that showed the most TCR clonal expansion, while multiple sclerosis showed the least, falling below healthy controls.

Germline CDR1 reads SEHNR; CDR2 reads FQNEAQ (reference sequence). CDR3 length equals 15 residues. Germline trimming cut 4 bases from V and 5 bases from J; bases unmatched to any gene: 7. Points on this clonotype: Its antigen is as yet unknown.

Synthesis of cDNA was accomplished via 5'RACE employing 10-nucleotide random UMIs. TCRdb processed the 5' RACE reads anew with MiXCR; each CDR3 protein has one entry. The sample has over 70,000 distinct CDR3 sequences; 10% to 13% are singletons. Time point in this sample: longitudinal time-point 1 (baseline). The unsorted libraries originated from 2 million PBMCs that had been stored at -80 C. This chain links TRBV7-9 with TRBJ1-5; TRBD1 matches at 8 bases. This sequence was found in a man aged 30 to 39 in good health. The sample consisted of PBMCs. CDR3 sequence: CASSSQGGRDQPQHF. In DNA, the CDR3 is TGTGCCAGCAGCTCACAGGGGGGGAGGGATCAGCCCCAGCATTTT.